Listed below are T cell receptor beta chains from one sample, sequenced in a study of T cell repertoires in cytomegalovirus infection. TCRdb redid the calling of the reads with MiXCR, one entry per CDR3 protein. Of fewer than 550,000 distinct CDR3 sequences in the sample, 25% to 40% were seen once. The source material was PBMCs. These receptors were collected from a human donor in good health (CMV status not recorded). Some clones in this sample may be carry-over from other donors' samples. The CDR3 runs from the conserved cysteine through the conserved F or W.

CDR3 length: 12
V gene: TRBV7-9
J gene: TRBJ1-1
CDR3 protein: CASSEGRTEAFF

CDR3 length: 14
V gene: TRBV19
J gene: TRBJ1-2
CDR3 protein: CATTGTGTNYGYTF

CDR3 length: 15
V gene: TRBV7-8
J gene: TRBJ2-3
CDR3 protein: CASSFSTGSTDTQYF

CDR3 length: 15
V gene: TRBV11-2
J gene: TRBJ1-3
CDR3 protein: CASSPGTVLENTIYF

CDR3 length: 15
V gene: TRBV5-1
J gene: TRBJ2-2
CDR3 protein: CASSSGLANTGELFF

CDR3 length: 16
V gene: TRBV7-2
J gene: TRBJ1-2
CDR3 protein: CASSQDRASNNYGYTF

CDR3 length: 12
V gene: TRBV20-1
J gene: TRBJ2-1
CDR3 protein: CSASRAWNEQFF

CDR3 length: 14
V gene: TRBV7-2
J gene: TRBJ1-6
CDR3 protein: CASSRDTSNSPLHF

CDR3 length: 15
V gene: TRBV7-9
J gene: TRBJ2-7
CDR3 protein: CASSLGTGGVYEQYF

CDR3 length: 18
V gene: TRBV7-2
J gene: TRBJ2-3
CDR3 protein: CASSLRLAGGQGKDTQYF

CDR3 length: 15
V gene: TRBV6-1
J gene: TRBJ2-1
CDR3 protein: CASSPQGAGNNEQFF

CDR3 length: 17
V gene: TRBV7-6
J gene: TRBJ2-2
CDR3 protein: CASSYDGTVTDTGELFF

CDR3 length: 11
V gene: TRBV19
J gene: TRBJ2-7
CDR3 protein: CASGRAYEQYF

CDR3 length: 11
V gene: TRBV6-6
J gene: TRBJ2-5
CDR3 protein: CAIGLAETQYF

CDR3 length: 17
V gene: TRBV7-9
J gene: TRBJ1-2
CDR3 protein: CASSHTQGGALNYGYTF

CDR3 length: 14
V gene: TRBV11-2
J gene: TRBJ1-2
CDR3 protein: CASSSSVGNYGYTF

CDR3 length: 14
V gene: TRBV12-3/TRBV12-4
J gene: TRBJ1-5
CDR3 protein: CASSLDRVFQPQHF

CDR3 length: 13
V gene: TRBV29-1
J gene: TRBJ1-4
CDR3 protein: CSVTQGGVEKLFF

CDR3 length: 14
V gene: TRBV7-9
J gene: TRBJ2-2
CDR3 protein: CASAGTGGTGELFF

CDR3 length: 13
V gene: TRBV7-6
J gene: TRBJ2-2
CDR3 protein: CARDGGNTGELFF

CDR3 length: 15
V gene: TRBV6-1
J gene: TRBJ1-6
CDR3 protein: CASDRDRDKGGALHF

CDR3 length: 13
V gene: TRBV6-1
J gene: TRBJ1-5
CDR3 protein: CASSYLGNQPQHF

CDR3 length: 16
V gene: TRBV7-4
J gene: TRBJ1-6
CDR3 protein: CASSSSGTGNNSPLHF

CDR3 length: 16
V gene: TRBV4-1
J gene: TRBJ2-7
CDR3 protein: CASSQATGGYSYEQYF

CDR3 length: 16
V gene: TRBV4-3
J gene: TRBJ2-7
CDR3 protein: CASSQDLTGWSYEQYF

CDR3 length: 13
V gene: TRBV19
J gene: TRBJ1-6
CDR3 protein: CASGESPLTPLHF

CDR3 length: 15
V gene: TRBV14
J gene: TRBJ2-3
CDR3 protein: CTSSQEAGGTDTQYF

CDR3 length: 16
V gene: TRBV11-2
J gene: TRBJ1-2
CDR3 protein: CASTKTGAGWVDGYTF

CDR3 length: 15
V gene: TRBV7-2
J gene: TRBJ1-1
CDR3 protein: CASSLQDRLNTEAFF

CDR3 length: 15
V gene: TRBV19
J gene: TRBJ1-2
CDR3 protein: CASRKDRQPNYGYTF

CDR3 length: 15
V gene: TRBV27
J gene: TRBJ2-2
CDR3 protein: CASRRARGATGELFF

CDR3 length: 14
V gene: TRBV6-5
J gene: TRBJ2-2
CDR3 protein: CASSYVMATGELFF

CDR3 length: 14
V gene: TRBV7-2
J gene: TRBJ2-7
CDR3 protein: CASSLEGSAYEQYF

CDR3 length: 13
V gene: TRBV2
J gene: TRBJ1-6
CDR3 protein: CASSTGEDSPLHF

CDR3 length: 13
V gene: TRBV7-3
J gene: TRBJ2-3
CDR3 protein: CASSKQSTDTQYF

CDR3 length: 14
V gene: TRBV11-3
J gene: TRBJ2-2
CDR3 protein: CASSQDLNTGELFF

CDR3 length: 13
V gene: TRBV5-1
J gene: TRBJ2-7
CDR3 protein: CASSFNREPEQYF